The clone carrying this T cell receptor (beta chain) turned up a few times. Its antigen is unidentified. The sample originates from a study of vaccination and CD4 T cells after COVID-19. The Oncomine TCR Beta short-read assay was applied to DNA of cultured CD4+ T cells. MiXCR was run by TCRdb on the PCR reads, yielding one entry per CDR3 protein. Among 15,000 or so distinct CDR3 sequences listed, about 32% were seen once. Per germline, CDR1 GTSNPN and CDR2 SVGIG (reference sequence). The CDR3 is 13 amino acids. Unmatched junction bases numbered 7, after V lost 4 bases and J lost 6 bases. Noted treatment: roughly ten-day PBMC culture with coronavirus spike peptide pools or control peptides (ViraFEST assay).

The sequence was obtained from a human donor with COVID-19. The sample was cultured CD4+ T cells from blood. The chain combines TRBV30 with TRBJ1-1, with 8 bases identical to TRBD1. CDR3 amino acids: CAWNRQGLAEAFF. DNA of the CDR3: TGTGCCTGGAACCGACAGGGGCTCGCTGAAGCTTTCTTT.